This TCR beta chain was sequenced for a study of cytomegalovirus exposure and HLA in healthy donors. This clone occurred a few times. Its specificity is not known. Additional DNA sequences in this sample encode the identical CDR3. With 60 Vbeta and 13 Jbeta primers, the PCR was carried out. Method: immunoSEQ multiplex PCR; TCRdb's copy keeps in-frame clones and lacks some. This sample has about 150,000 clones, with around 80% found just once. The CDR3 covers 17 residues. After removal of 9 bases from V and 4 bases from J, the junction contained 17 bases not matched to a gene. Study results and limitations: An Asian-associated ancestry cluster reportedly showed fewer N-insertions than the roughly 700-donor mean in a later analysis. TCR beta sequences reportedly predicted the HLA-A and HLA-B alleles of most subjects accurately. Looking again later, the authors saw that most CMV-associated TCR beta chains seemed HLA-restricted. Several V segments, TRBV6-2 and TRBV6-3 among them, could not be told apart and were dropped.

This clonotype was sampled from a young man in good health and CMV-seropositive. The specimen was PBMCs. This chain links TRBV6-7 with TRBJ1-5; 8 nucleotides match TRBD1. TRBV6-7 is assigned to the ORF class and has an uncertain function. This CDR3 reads CARSIDPDRGLNQPQHF. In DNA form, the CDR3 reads TGTGCCAGGTCAATTGATCCTGACAGGGGCCTTAATCAGCCCCAGCATTTT.